This T cell receptor beta chain was captured in a study of human T cells and chemical hapten exposure. The template was total RNA from unfractionated whole blood. The library gave individual cDNA molecules unique molecular identifiers. The authors' processing: A per-sample median of around 91,000 TCRs was observed, with counts ranging from roughly 23,224 to 700,000. TCRdb independently ran MiXCR on the 5' RACE reads; one entry per CDR3 protein. The V and J calls here are based on TCRdb, not the publication. This sample has roughly 82,000 distinct CDR3 sequences, with approximately 16% found just once. CDR1 is SGHRS, CDR2 YFSETQ, per germline. CDR3 length: 15 amino acids. V lost 4 bases to trimming and J lost 5 bases; unmatched junction nucleotides: 8. This clonotype turned up a few times.

The clonotype was recovered from a female donor in good health. This rearrangement joins TRBV5-1 to TRBJ2-1, with TRBD1 matching over 8 bases. The CDR3 sequence: CASSPRQGPDNEQFF. DNA of the CDR3: TGCGCCAGCAGCCCTCGACAGGGGCCGGACAATGAGCAGTTCTTC.